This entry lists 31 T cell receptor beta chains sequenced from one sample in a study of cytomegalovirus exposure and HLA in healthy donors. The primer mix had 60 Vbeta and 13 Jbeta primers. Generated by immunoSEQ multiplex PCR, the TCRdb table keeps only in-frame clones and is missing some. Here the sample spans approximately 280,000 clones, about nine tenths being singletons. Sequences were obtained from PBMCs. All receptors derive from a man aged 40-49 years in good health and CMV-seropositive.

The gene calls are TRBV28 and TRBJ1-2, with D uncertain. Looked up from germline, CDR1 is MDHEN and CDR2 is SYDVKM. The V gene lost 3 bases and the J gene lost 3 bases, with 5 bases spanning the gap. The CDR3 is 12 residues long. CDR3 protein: CASSFRDYGYTF. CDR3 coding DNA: TGTGCCAGCAGTTTTCGGGACTATGGCTACACCTTC.

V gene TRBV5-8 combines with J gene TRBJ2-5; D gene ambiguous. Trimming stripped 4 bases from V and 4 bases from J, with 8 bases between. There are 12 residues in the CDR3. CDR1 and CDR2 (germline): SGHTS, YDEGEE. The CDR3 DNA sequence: TGTGCCAGCAGCCCCCCCAGAGAGACCCAGTACTTC. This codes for CASSPPRETQYF.

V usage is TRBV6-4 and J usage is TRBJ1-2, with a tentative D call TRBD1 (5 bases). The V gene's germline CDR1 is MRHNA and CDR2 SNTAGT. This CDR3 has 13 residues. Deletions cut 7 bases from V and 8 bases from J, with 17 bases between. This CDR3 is CASIGHHSRGYTF. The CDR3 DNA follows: TGTGCCAGCATTGGACACCACTCTAGGGGCTACACCTTC.

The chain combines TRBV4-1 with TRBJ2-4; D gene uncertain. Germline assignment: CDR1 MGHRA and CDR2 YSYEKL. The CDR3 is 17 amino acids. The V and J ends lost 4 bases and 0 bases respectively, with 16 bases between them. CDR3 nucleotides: TGCGCCAGCAGCCTTGCCCCCCTCGGTATAGCCAAAAACATTCAGTACTTC. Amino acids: CASSLAPLGIAKNIQYF.

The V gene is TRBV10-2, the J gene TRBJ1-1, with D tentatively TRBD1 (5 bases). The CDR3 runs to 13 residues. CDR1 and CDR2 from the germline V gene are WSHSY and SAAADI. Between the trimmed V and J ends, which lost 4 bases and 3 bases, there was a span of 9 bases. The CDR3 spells CASSAGAHTEAFF. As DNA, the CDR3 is TGCGCCAGCAGTGCTGGGGCGCACACTGAAGCTTTCTTT.

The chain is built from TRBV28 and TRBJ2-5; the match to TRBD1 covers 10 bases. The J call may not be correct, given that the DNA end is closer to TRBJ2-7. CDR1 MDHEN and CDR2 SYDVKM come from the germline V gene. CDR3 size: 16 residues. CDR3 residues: CASSTPGQGSPYEQYF. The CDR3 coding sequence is TGTGCCAGCAGTACACCGGGACAGGGGTCTCCCTACGAGCAGTACTTC.

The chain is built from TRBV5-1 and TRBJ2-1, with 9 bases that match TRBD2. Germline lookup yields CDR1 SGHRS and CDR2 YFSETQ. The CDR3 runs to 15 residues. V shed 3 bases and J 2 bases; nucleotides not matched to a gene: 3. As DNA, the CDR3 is TGCGCCAGCAGCTCGTTAGCGGGAGCCTACAATGAGCAGTTCTTC. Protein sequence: CASSSLAGAYNEQFF.

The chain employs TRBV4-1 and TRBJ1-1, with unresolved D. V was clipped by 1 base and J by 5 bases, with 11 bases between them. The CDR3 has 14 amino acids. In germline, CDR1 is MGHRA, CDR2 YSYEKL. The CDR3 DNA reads TGCGCCAGCAGCCAAGGTCGGGGTCGGACTGAAGCTTTCTTT. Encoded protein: CASSQGRGRTEAFF.

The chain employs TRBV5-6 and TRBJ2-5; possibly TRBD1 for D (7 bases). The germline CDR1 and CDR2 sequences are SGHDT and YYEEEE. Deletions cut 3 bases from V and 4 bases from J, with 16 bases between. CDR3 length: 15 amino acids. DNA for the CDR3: TGTGCCAGCAGCTCTGCGGGACAGCCAACAGAGACCCAGTACTTC. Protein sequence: CASSSAGQPTETQYF.

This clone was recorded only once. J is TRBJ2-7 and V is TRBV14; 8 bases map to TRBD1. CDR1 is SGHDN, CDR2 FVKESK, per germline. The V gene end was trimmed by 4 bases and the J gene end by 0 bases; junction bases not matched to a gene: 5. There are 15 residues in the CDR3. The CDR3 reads CASSPRGLISYEQYF. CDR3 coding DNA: TGTGCCAGCAGCCCCAGGGGGCTAATCTCCTACGAGCAGTACTTC.

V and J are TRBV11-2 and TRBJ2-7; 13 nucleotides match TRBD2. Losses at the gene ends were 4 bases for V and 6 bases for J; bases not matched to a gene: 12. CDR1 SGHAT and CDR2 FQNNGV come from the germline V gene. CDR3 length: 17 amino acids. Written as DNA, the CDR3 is TGTGCCAGCAGCTCGGGACTAGCGGGACGGCTTAGAAGCGAGCAGTACTTC. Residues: CASSSGLAGRLRSEQYF.

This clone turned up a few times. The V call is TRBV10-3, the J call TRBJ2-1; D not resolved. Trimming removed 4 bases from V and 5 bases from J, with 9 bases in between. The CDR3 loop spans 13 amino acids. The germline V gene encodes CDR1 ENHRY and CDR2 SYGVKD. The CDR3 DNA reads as TGTGCCATCAGTGGTGCGTCACACAATGAGCAGTTCTTC. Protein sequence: CAISGASHNEQFF.

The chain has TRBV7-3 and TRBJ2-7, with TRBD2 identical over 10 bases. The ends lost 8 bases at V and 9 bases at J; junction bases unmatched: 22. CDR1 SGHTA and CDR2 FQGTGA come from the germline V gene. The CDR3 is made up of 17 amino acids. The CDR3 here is CASRSWEGASGSAGQYF. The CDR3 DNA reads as TGTGCCAGCCGCTCTTGGGAGGGGGCTAGCGGGAGTGCTGGGCAGTACTTC.

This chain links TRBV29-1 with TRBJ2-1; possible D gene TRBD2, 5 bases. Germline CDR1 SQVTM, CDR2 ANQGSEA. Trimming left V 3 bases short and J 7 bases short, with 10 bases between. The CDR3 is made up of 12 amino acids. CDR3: CSVEASRNEQFF. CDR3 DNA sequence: TGCAGCGTTGAGGCTAGCAGGAATGAGCAGTTCTTC.

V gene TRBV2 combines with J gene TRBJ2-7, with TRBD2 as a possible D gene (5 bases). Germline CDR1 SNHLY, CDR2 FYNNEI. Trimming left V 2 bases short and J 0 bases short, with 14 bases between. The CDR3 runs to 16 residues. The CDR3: CASSEFESGNSYEQYF. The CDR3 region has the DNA TGTGCCAGCAGTGAATTTGAATCCGGGAACTCCTACGAGCAGTACTTC.

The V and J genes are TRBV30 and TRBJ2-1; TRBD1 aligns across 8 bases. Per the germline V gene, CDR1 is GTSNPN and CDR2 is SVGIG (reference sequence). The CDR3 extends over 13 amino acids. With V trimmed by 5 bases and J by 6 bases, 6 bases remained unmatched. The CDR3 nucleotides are TGTGCCTGGTCTCACAGGGGGGTCAATGAGCAGTTCTTC. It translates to CAWSHRGVNEQFF.

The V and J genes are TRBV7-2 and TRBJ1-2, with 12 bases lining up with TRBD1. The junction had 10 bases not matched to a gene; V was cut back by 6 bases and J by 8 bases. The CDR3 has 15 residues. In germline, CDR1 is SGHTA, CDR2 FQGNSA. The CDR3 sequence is CASRARDRGLWGYTF. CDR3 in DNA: TGTGCCAGCAGAGCCCGGGACAGGGGGCTTTGGGGCTACACCTTC.

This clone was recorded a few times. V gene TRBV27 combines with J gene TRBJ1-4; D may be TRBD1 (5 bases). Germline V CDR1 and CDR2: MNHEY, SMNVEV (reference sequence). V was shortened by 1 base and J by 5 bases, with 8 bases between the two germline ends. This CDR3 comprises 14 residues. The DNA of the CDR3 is TGTGCCAGCAGTTTATTGGGGCCAAATGAAAAACTGTTTTTT. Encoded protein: CASSLLGPNEKLFF.

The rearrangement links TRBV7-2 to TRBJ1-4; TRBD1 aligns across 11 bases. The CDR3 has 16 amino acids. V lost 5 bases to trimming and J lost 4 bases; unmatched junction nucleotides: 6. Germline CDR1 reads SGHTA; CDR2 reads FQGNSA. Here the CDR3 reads CASSTGTGGSNEKLFF. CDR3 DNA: TGTGCCAGCAGCACTGGGACAGGGGGGAGTAATGAAAAACTGTTTTTT.

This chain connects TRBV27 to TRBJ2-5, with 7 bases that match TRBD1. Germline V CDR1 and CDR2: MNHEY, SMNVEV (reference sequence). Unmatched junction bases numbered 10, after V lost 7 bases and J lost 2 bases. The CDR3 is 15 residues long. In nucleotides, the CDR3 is TGTGCCAGCATCCCCGGGGACAGCACTCAAGAGACCCAGTACTTC. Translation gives CASIPGDSTQETQYF.

The CDR3 here is CSVRSTGSMNTEAFF. In DNA, the CDR3 is TGCAGCGTTCGGTCGACGGGTTCCATGAACACTGAAGCTTTCTTT. This chain joins TRBV29-1 and TRBJ1-1; D is ambiguous. This CDR3 is built from 15 residues. The V and J ends lost 5 bases and 0 bases respectively, with 16 bases between them. Germline V gene lookup returns CDR1 SQVTM and CDR2 ANQGSEA.

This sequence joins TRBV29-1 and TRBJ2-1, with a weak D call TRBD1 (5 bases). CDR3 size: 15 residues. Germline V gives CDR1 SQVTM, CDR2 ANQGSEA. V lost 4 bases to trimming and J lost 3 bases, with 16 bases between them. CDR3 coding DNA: TGCAGCGTTGCTGGCGGACAACCTTTCTACAATGAGCAGTTCTTC. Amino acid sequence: CSVAGGQPFYNEQFF.

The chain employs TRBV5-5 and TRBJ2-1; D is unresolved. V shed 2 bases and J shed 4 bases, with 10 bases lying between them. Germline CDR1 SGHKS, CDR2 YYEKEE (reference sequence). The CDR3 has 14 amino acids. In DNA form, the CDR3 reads TGTGCCAGCAGCTTAGGCGGAGATTACAATGAGCAGTTCTTC. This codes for CASSLGGDYNEQFF.

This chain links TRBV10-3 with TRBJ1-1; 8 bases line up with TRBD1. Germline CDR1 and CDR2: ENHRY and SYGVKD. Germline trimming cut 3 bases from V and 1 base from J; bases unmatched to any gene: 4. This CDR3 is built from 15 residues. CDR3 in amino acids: CAISEGTGQNTEAFF. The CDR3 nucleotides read TGTGCCATCAGTGAAGGGACAGGACAGAACACTGAAGCTTTCTTT.

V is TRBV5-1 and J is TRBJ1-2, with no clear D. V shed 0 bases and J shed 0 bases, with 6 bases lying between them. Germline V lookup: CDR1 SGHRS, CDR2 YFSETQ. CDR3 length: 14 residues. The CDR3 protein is CASSLVSPNYGYTF. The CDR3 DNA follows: TGCGCCAGCAGCTTGGTATCCCCTAACTATGGCTACACCTTC.

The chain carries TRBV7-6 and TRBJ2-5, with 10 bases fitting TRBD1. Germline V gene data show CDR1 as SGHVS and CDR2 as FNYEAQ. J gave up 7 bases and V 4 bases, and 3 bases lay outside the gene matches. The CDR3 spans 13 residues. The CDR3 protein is CASSSRDRGTQYF. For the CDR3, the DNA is TGTGCCAGCAGCTCCCGGGACAGGGGGACCCAGTACTTC.

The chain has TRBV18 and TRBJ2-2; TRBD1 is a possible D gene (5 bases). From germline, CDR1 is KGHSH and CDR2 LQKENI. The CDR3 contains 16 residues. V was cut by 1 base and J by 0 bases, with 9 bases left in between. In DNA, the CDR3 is TGTGCCAGCTCACCACTCGTGACAGCGAACACCGGGGAGCTGTTTTTT. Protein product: CASSPLVTANTGELFF.

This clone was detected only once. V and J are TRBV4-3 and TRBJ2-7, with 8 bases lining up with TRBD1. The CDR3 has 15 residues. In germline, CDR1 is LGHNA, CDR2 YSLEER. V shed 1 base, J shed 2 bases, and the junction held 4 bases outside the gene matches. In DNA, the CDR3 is TGCGCCAGCAGCCAAGGACAGGGGTCCACCTACGAGCAGTACTTC. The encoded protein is CASSQGQGSTYEQYF.

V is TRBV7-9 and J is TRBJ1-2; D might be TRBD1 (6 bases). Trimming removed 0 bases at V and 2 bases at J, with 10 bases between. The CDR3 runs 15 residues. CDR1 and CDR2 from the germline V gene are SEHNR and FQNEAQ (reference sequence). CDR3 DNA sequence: TGTGCCAGCAGCTTAGCGGACAGTACCAACTATGGCTACACCTTC. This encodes CASSLADSTNYGYTF.

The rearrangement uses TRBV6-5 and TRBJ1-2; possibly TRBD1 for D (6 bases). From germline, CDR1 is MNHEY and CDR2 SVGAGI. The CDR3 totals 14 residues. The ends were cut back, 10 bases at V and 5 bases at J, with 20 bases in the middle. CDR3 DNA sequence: TGTGCCACTCGGACAGCTCCTTCCACTTATGGCTACACCTTC. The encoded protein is CATRTAPSTYGYTF.

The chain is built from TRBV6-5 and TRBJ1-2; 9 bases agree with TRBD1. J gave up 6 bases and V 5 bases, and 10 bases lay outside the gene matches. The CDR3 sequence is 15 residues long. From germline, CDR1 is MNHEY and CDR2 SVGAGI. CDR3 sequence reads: CASSRGGQGRHGYTF. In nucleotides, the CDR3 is TGTGCCAGCAGTCGCGGGGGACAGGGAAGGCATGGCTACACCTTC.